This TCR beta chain came from a study of T cell responses to AZD1222 COVID-19 vaccine (dated by TCRdb to 2020 to 2022). General notes on the study: TCR sequencing covered more than 230 trial participants: 200 to 210 given two doses of AZD1222 and about 26 given two doses of MenACWY control vaccine. Trial participants were enrolled by age into subgroups of 18-55, 56-69 and 70-plus years, and around 150, 29 and 61 TCR-sequenced participants, respectively, were included in these subgroups.

Beyond this particular receptor, the publication reports: Conclusions about previously exposed vaccinees are limited because only six or seven AZD1222 recipients were SARS-CoV-2 seropositive at baseline. In the small 56-69-year group, the increase in depth fell short of significance, most likely because of low power. Because no day 14 peak-response samples were available, the repertoires could be characterized only after the peak T cell response. Participants were mostly white British and included more females than males, and it was suggested by the authors that clonal diversity may have been underestimated. The vaccine-associated CD4 TCRs covered the entire spike protein, and the dominant responses fell in regions 160-218 and 743-854. A significant rise in spike-specific TCR breadth and depth was observed after two AZD1222 doses relative to day 0 and relative to MenACWY recipients. Reportedly, close to half of the unique spike-specific TCRs recognized epitopes lying outside the regions that are mutated in the B.1.351 and B.1.1.7 variants.

The intended sense of this specimen's time point label: about 28 days (+/-7) after the second vaccine dose. This specimen's treatment or condition label, interpreted: meningococcal conjugate vaccine given as trial control. Vaccinee samples came from UK trials COV001 and COV002, including a single-blind randomized controlled phase 2/3 trial of AZD1222 (ChAdOx1 nCoV-19) in healthy adults. Trial participant PBMC samples were collected at day 0 and day 28 after the second dose for TCRbeta chain sequencing. About this clone: There is no known antigen for this receptor. One base away there is no much larger clone; base qualities are not given.

Trimming leaves V shorter by 2 bases and J shorter by 3 bases, with the junction holding 5 bases beyond the gene matches. The CDR3, cysteine through phenylalanine, is 15 amino acids long. The retained sequence is limited to the CDR3, 45 bases, with the frame set at the first base. The CDR1 and CDR2 encoded by the germline V gene are MNHNS and SASEGT. The CDR3 regions of human TCRbeta chains were analyzed by immunosequencing. The authors' analysis ran thus. Repertoire TCRs were checked for matches against a reference library of SARS-CoV-2-specific TCRs that had been generated using the MIRA antigen-specificity platform. Breadth was defined as the fraction of unique TCRs that were SARS-CoV-2-associated, and depth was defined as the fraction of total T cells that were SARS-CoV-2-associated. Using the MIRA data, each spike-specific TCR was assigned both to the spike region to which the TCR was reactive and to a CD4 or CD8 class. Log10-transformed breadth and depth values were compared by one-way ANOVA with Sidak's multiple comparisons tests. TCRdb obtained this table from immuneACCESS and retained in-frame rearrangements with V and J assigned. These tables miss some clones; where compared with another copy, unresolved V genes account for less than half of the shortfall, and the remainder is unexplained. For V, J and clone size, that table is used; D and trimming come from the DNA. The sample includes about 39,000 clones, with roughly 88% observed a single time. Around a quarter of the sample belongs to the ten largest clones.

The receptor comes from an adult who received the MenACWY meningococcal vaccine as a control. The rearranged segments are TRBV6-1 and TRBJ2-7; 9 central bases correspond to TRBD1. Sequencing used peripheral blood, obtained 28 days after the second dose of the MenACWY control vaccine. The CDR3 reads CASSETWDRDYEQYF. The DNA is TGTGCCAGCAGTGAAACCTGGGACAGGGACTACGAGCAGTACTTC.